The source of this T cell receptor (beta chain) is a study of cytomegalovirus exposure and HLA in healthy donors. This PCR relied on a set of 60 Vbeta primers and 13 Jbeta primers. Here immunoSEQ multiplex PCR was the method, and the copy in TCRdb shows in-frame clones only, minus some. The table shows some 110,000 clones, with about 70% occurring only once. Study-level points and caveats: TCR beta sequences numbering roughly 16,000 were associated with HLA alleles at 0.05 false discovery rate in a later analysis. Later analysis showed most CMV-associated TCR beta chains appearing HLA-restricted.

After removal of 5 bases from V and 4 bases from J, the junction contained 3 bases not matched to a gene. CDR1 is SGHTA and CDR2 is FQGTGA in the germline V gene. The CDR3 spans 13 residues. Note on this clone: Antigen: not known.

Sequenced sample: PBMCs. The chain links TRBV7-3 to TRBJ2-5; 8 positions match TRBD1. This TCR was recovered from a woman in her twenties or thirties in good health and CMV-seronegative. The CDR3 protein is CASSRDRGETQYF. As DNA, the CDR3 is TGTGCCAGCAGCCGCGACAGGGGAGAGACCCAGTACTTC.